The following is a T cell receptor beta chain sequence with its context. The CDR3 has 15 amino acids. From germline, CDR1 is SEHNR and CDR2 FQNEAQ (reference sequence). Trimming took off 6 bases at V and 3 bases at J, with 18 bases between the two ends. Random-hexamer reverse transcription was applied to roughly 0.5 to 1 ug RNA. TCR beta CDR3 was amplified by immunoSEQ multiplex PCR. This amplification extended across 54 Vbeta and 13 Jbeta segments. TCRdb called the immunoSEQ multiplex PCR reads again in MiXCR, with one record for every CDR3 protein. This table holds fewer than 85,000 distinct CDR3 sequences, approximately 94% found once. The record originates from a study of CD8 T cells in Susac syndrome. The patients with Susac syndrome were individuals who fulfilled the recently defined diagnostic criteria for disease that was either definite or probable. Negative isolation yielded CD4+ and CD8+ T cells, and FACS enriched TEMRA cells.

This receptor was identified in a human donor with Susac syndrome. Material: CD8+ T cells from PBMCs. The chain recombines TRBV7-9 with TRBJ2-7, with D maybe TRBD2 (6 bases). The CDR3 nucleotides are TGTGCCAGCAGTCCTCCCCGGGCGGGGTACTACGAGCAGTACTTC. Its translation: CASSPPRAGYYEQYF.